These 6 T cell receptor beta chains were sequenced from one sample in a study of beta chain features in type 1 diabetes. Notes on the study in general: A moderate, significant TCRB CDR3 shortening appeared in type 1 diabetes across four CD4+ subsets.

Antigens for these TCRs are unknown. cDNA synthesis used the whole RNA isolate, giving expressed TCRB sequences. Method: immunoSEQ multiplex PCR; TCRdb's copy keeps in-frame clones and lacks some. Of some 660,000 clones listed, about an eighth were seen once; the top ten hold nearly 0.04%. Sequencing was performed on naive CD4+ T cells from blood. These receptors all come from a man younger than 35 with type 1 diabetes.

Concerning this clone itself: At one end the junction does not follow the germline gene, possibly because of a read error. V usage is TRBV7-7 and J usage is TRBJ2-2, with TRBD2 matching over 13 bases. The CDR3 totals 15 residues. Germline values: CDR1 SSHAT, CDR2 FNYEAQ (reference sequence). Written as DNA, the CDR3 is TGTGCTAGCACCCGCACTAGCGGGGGGGACGGGGAGCTGTTTTTT. Protein sequence: CASTRTSGGDGELFF.

The chain joins TRBV7-6 to TRBJ2-6; D not resolved. The CDR3 is 15 residues long. Germline V gene data show CDR1 as SGHVS and CDR2 as FNYEAQ. V shed 5 bases and J shed 1 base, with 9 bases lying between them. In DNA, the CDR3 is TGTGCCAGCAGCCCATTGGAATCTGGGGCCAACGTCCTGACTTTC. Translating gives CASSPLESGANVLTF.

Note on this clone: The junction departs from the called germline gene at one end, perhaps through a read error. The chain employs TRBV7-7 and TRBJ1-2; D is possibly TRBD1 (6 bases). The germline V gene has CDR1 SSHAT and CDR2 FNYEAQ (reference sequence). The CDR3 loop spans 19 amino acids. The CDR3: CASSLPPFPQGPREFGYTF. The CDR3 DNA follows: TGTGCTAGCAGCTTACCCCCTTTTCCGCAGGGGCCGAGGGAATTCGGCTACACCTTC.

The rearrangement uses TRBV7-2 and TRBJ2-4, with a tentative D call TRBD1 (5 bases). The CDR3 is made up of 15 amino acids. Germline loops: CDR1 SGHTA, CDR2 FQGNSA. The V gene lost 3 bases and the J gene lost 6 bases, with 15 bases spanning the gap. CDR3 loop: CASSFTGPSGNIQYF. The CDR3 coding sequence is TGTGCCAGCAGCTTTACAGGCCCTTCGGGAAACATTCAGTACTTC.

A word on this clone: In the same sample, other DNA sequences code for this CDR3. The rearrangement joins TRBV6-5 to TRBJ2-7; TRBD2 aligns across 14 bases. V was pared by 0 bases and J by 7 bases, with 2 bases of the junction left unmatched. Germline loops: CDR1 MNHEY, CDR2 SVGAGI. There are 15 residues in the CDR3. In DNA, the CDR3 is TGTGCCAGCAGTTACTCGACTAGCGGGAGGGGGGAGCAGTACTTC. It yields the protein CASSYSTSGRGEQYF.

The chain recombines TRBV5-4 with TRBJ1-2; maybe TRBD1 (5 bases). CDR1 and CDR2 (germline): SGHNT, YYREEE (reference sequence). V dropped 2 bases and J dropped 4 bases, with 12 bases sitting between them. The CDR3 spans 14 residues. CDR3 sequence: CASSFKGLRYGYTF. The CDR3 DNA reads TGTGCCAGCAGCTTCAAGGGGCTACGCTATGGCTACACCTTC.